This TCR beta chain was found in a study of blood T cells in healthy people across ages. Sample-barcoded 5' priming and a J-beta primer mix drove a second PCR of about 6 to 11 cycles. TCRdb used MiXCR to reprocess the 5' RACE reads, holding one entry per CDR3 protein. This repertoire shows roughly 2 million distinct CDR3 sequences, 49% found once; its top ten account for more than 2%. Sequencing was done on a sample of blood. This clonotype originated in a woman aged 40 to 49 in good health.

CDR3 sequence reads: CASSTTRGEQYF. The CDR3 nucleotides read TGTGCCAGCAGCACTACACGGGGTGAGCAGTACTTC. V is TRBV6-6 and J is TRBJ2-5; possibly TRBD2 for D (5 bases). V dropped 6 bases and J dropped 11 bases, with 16 bases sitting between them. In germline, CDR1 is MNHNY, CDR2 SVGAGI (reference sequence). This CDR3 comprises 12 residues.